The entry that follows covers one T cell receptor beta chain sequence. Its specificity is unknown. V trimming: 4 bases; J trimming: 1 base; junction bases outside the gene matches: 6. CDR1 and CDR2 (germline): LGHNA, YSLEER. There are 15 residues in the CDR3. The sample originates from a study of T cell repertoires in cytomegalovirus infection. Background on the study: Use of recently identified HLA-C-restricted and well-studied HLA-B-restricted CMV epitopes was part of the study. Both a matching HLA type and CMV infection were indicated by public TCR beta signatures.

MiXCR, applied by TCRdb to the reads, yields one record per CDR3 protein. The data show about 740,000 distinct CDR3 sequences, roughly 30% seen once. Findings of the study overall: The ex vivo response was dominated by HLA-C-restricted CMV-specific TCR beta clonotypes. Cumulative public TCR beta family frequency identified carriers of CMV plus the relevant HLA.

The chain joins TRBV4-3 to TRBJ2-5, with TRBD1 identical over 7 bases. The sequence was obtained from a human donor in good health (CMV status not recorded). Some clones in this sample may be carry-over from other donors' samples. Sequences were derived from cultured PBMCs, sampled from culture after CMV antigen stimulation. CDR3 DNA sequence: TGCGCCAGCAGCCCCCGGGACAGCTCCCAAGAGACCCAGTACTTC. This gives the protein CASSPRDSSQETQYF.